The rows below give T cell receptor beta chains drawn from one sample of a study of blood T cell repertoires in COVID-19. Method: immunoSEQ multiplex PCR; TCRdb's copy keeps in-frame clones and lacks some. The sample holds about 410,000 clones, over 75% seen once. Source material: peripheral blood. The receptors originated from a woman in her thirties or forties with COVID-19, enrolled during active disease. The CDR3 runs from the conserved cysteine through the conserved F or W. A D gene is named only where the DNA matches it firmly. Expanded clones are given a class, and other clones once, few, many or no size at all.

D gene | J gene | clone size | V gene | CDR3 DNA | CDR3 protein
NA | TRBJ1-1 | once | TRBV15 | TGTGCCACCAGCAGATCTCGTGGGGGGACTGAAGCTTTCTTT | CATSRSRGGTEAFF
NA | TRBJ2-1 | NA | TRBV7-9 | TGTGCCAGCAGCTCCTCAGGATTGGGTGGATCCTACAATGAGCAGTTCTTC | CASSSSGLGGSYNEQFF
TRBD1 | TRBJ1-1 | NA | TRBV30 | TGTGCCTGGGTCCGGGACAGAGTTATAAGCCGGCCTTCCACCCTGCCCCCGTCCCCCGGCGCTTTCTTT | CAWVRDRVISRPSTLPPSPGAFF
TRBD1 | TRBJ1-6 | once | TRBV28 | TGTGCCAGCAGTTACCCTCCCGAGACAGGGGTCCTCCACTTT | CASSYPPETGVLHF
NA | TRBJ1-5 | NA | TRBV10-3 | TGTGCCATCAGTGATCCGTGGCAGAGCAATCAGCCCCAGCATTTT | CAISDPWQSNQPQHF
NA | TRBJ1-1 | NA | TRBV19 | TGTGCCAGTACTACAGGCTCCCTTATGAACACTGAAGCTTTCTTT | CASTTGSLMNTEAFF
NA | TRBJ2-7 | few | TRBV2 | TGTGCCAGCAGAAGGAACAGGCCGGAGGAGCAGTACTTC | CASRRNRPEEQYF
TRBD2 | TRBJ2-7 | few | TRBV9 | TGTGCCAGCAGCGTAGAGCCGGGACTAGCCGGAGAGCAGTACTTC | CASSVEPGLAGEQYF
TRBD2 | TRBJ2-5 | NA | TRBV7-2 | TGTGCCAGCAGCGGAGCGGGAGTAATGGAGACCCAGTACTTC | CASSGAGVMETQYF
TRBD2 | TRBJ2-1 | NA | TRBV6-5 | TGTGCCAGCGAGACTAGCGGAAGCCGCAATGAGCAGTTCTTC | CASETSGSRNEQFF
NA | TRBJ1-1 | NA | TRBV4-3 | TGCGCCAGCAGCCAAGGTCAGGGTAGCACTGAAGCTTTCTTT | CASSQGQGSTEAFF
TRBD1 | TRBJ1-4 | NA | TRBV27 | TGTGCCAGCAGTCAGGGGGCAACTAATGAAAAACTGTTTTTT | CASSQGATNEKLFF
NA | TRBJ1-2 | NA | TRBV21-1 | TGTGCCAGCGGGGACAGAAGGGCCCGACGGTCCTATGGCTACACCTTC | CASGDRRARRSYGYTF
NA | TRBJ1-6 | NA | TRBV6-6 | TGTGCCACGCACGGTATCGATTCACCCCTCCACTTT | CATHGIDSPLHF
TRBD1 | TRBJ2-6 | NA | TRBV4-3 | TGCGCCAGCAGCCAATTAAGGGGGCTCTCTGGGGCCAACGTCCTGACTTTC | CASSQLRGLSGANVLTF
NA | TRBJ2-7 | NA | TRBV7-6 | TGTGCCAGCAGCGTGGGCCAGATGGGGGCGGAATCCTACGAGCAGTACTTC | CASSVGQMGAESYEQYF
NA | TRBJ1-4 | NA | TRBV7-9 | TGTGCCAGCAGCTTAGTAGTCAGCTTTCCCCCTAAGGAGGGACTGTTTTTT | CASSLVVSFPPKEGLFF
NA | TRBJ2-3 | NA | TRBV20-1 | TGCAGTTTCTACAGCACAGATACGCAGTATTTT | CSFYSTDTQYF
NA | TRBJ1-3 | NA | TRBV6-5 | TGTGCCAGCAGCGGGACAGGAAACACCATATATTTT | CASSGTGNTIYF
NA | TRBJ2-7 | NA | TRBV10-2 | TGCGCCAGCAGGCAGGCCCACGAGCAGTACTTC | CASRQAHEQYF
TRBD2 | TRBJ2-3 | NA | TRBV19 | TGTGCCAGTAGTATAGGACTAGCGGGAGGCCTCACAGATACGCAGTATTTT | CASSIGLAGGLTDTQYF
NA | TRBJ1-2 | NA | TRBV6-2/TRBV6-3 | TGTGCCAGCAGTTACGGGGGGGTCAGCGGCTACACCTTC | CASSYGGVSGYTF
TRBD1 | TRBJ2-5 | NA | TRBV7-9 | TGTGCCAGCAGCCATGGTGACAGGGGCCATCAGGCAGAGACCCAGTACTTC | CASSHGDRGHQAETQYF